Below, 8 T cell receptor beta chains from the same sample are listed, as sequenced in a study of CD8+CD57+ T cells in acquired aplastic anemia. The use of genomic DNA as template underpinned the TCR beta VDJ and CDR3 profiling. Each CDR3 protein is one row after TCRdb ran MiXCR on the reads. Of 180,000 or so distinct CDR3 sequences detected, approximately 45% appear once; the ten largest clones hold approximately 2.9%. What was sequenced was sorted CD4+, CD8+, or CD8+CD57+ T cells (not recorded which) from PBMCs. The receptors come from a human donor in good health.

This clonotype turned up a few times. The J gene is TRBJ2-5, the V gene TRBV20-1, with D possibly matching TRBD2 (6 bases). The CDR3 is 14 amino acids. V lost 1 base and J 7 bases, leaving 16 bases between the germline ends. CDR1 is DFQATT and CDR2 is SNEGSKA in the germline V gene (reference sequence). CDR3 sequence reads: CSARAGGSQGTQYF. In nucleotides, the CDR3 is TGCAGTGCTAGAGCAGGAGGGTCGCAGGGGACCCAGTACTTC.

The J gene is TRBJ1-1, the V gene TRBV5-1; D gene ambiguous. The CDR3 extends over 14 amino acids. Deletions cut 4 bases from V and 3 bases from J, with 13 bases between. Germline assignment: CDR1 SGHRS and CDR2 YFSETQ. The CDR3 is CASSVSWGYTEAFF. The CDR3 coding sequence is TGCGCCAGCAGCGTATCCTGGGGTTACACTGAAGCTTTCTTT.

The sample holds many counts of this clonotype. This rearrangement joins TRBV20-1 to TRBJ1-1; weak D call: TRBD1 (6 bases). The germline V and J ends were trimmed by 6 bases and 1 base, with 15 bases remaining between them. CDR3 length: 14 residues. CDR1 and CDR2 from the germline V gene are DFQATT and SNEGSKA (reference sequence). CDR3 loop: CSAGRGQTNTEAFF. The DNA for the CDR3 is TGCAGTGCCGGCCGGGGACAAACGAACACTGAAGCTTTCTTT.

This chain uses TRBV20-1 with TRBJ2-7; D not resolved. The CDR3 has 15 amino acids. Germline V gives CDR1 DFQATT, CDR2 SNEGSKA (reference sequence). V was trimmed by 3 bases and J by 0 bases, leaving 15 bases between them. In nucleotides, the CDR3 is TGCAGTGCTAGCCTACTTCGGCCGGGCTCCTACGAGCAGTACTTC. Its protein is CSASLLRPGSYEQYF.

The chain employs TRBV15 and TRBJ1-2, with D uncertain. Germline CDR1 reads LNHNV; CDR2 reads YYDKDF (reference sequence). V lost 1 base and J 3 bases, leaving 9 bases between the germline ends. The CDR3 is made up of 14 amino acids. CDR3 in DNA: TGTGCCACCAGCAGAGCGGCGCTGGACTATGGCTACACCTTC. Translating it yields CATSRAALDYGYTF.

The chain uses TRBV29-1 and TRBJ2-7, with TRBD1 matching over 8 bases. CDR1 and CDR2 (germline): SQVTM, ANQGSEA. Trimming removed 6 bases from V and 2 bases from J; junction bases left unmatched: 6. CDR3 length: 13 residues. CDR3 in amino acids: CSVPGTGAYEQYF. The CDR3 nucleotides read TGCAGCGTACCCGGGACAGGAGCCTACGAGCAGTACTTC.

This clonotype was counted only a few times. The gene calls are TRBV5-5 and TRBJ2-1; D might be TRBD2 (6 bases). This CDR3 is 17 amino acids long. Germline assignment: CDR1 SGHKS and CDR2 YYEKEE (reference sequence). The V and J ends lost 1 base and 0 bases respectively, with 14 bases between them. Here the CDR3 DNA reads TGTGCCAGCAGCTTGAAGCTAGCGAAGAGCTCCTACAATGAGCAGTTCTTC. It encodes CASSLKLAKSSYNEQFF.

The V gene is TRBV12-3 or TRBV12-4, the J gene TRBJ1-5, with TRBD1 as a possible D gene (6 bases). The CDR3 consists of 15 residues. Trimming removed 6 bases from V and 0 bases from J, with 12 bases in between. The CDR3 loop is CASRSTGYSNQPQHF. Written as DNA, the CDR3 is TGTGCCAGCAGATCTACAGGGTATAGCAATCAGCCCCAGCATTTT.